One and the same sample provided the 28 T cell receptor beta chains below, sequenced in a study of blood T cell repertoires in COVID-19. Measured with immunoSEQ multiplex PCR; TCRdb has only the in-frame clones, and not every one. The sample carries 390,000 or so clones, around nine tenths recorded once. Source material: PBMCs or T cells enriched from blood (not recorded which). These receptors were obtained from a woman aged 50 to 60 who had recovered from COVID-19.

The rearrangement joins TRBV10-3 to TRBJ1-5; D is ambiguous. CDR1 and CDR2 from the germline V gene are ENHRY and SYGVKD. Trimming cost V 0 bases and J 10 bases, with 13 bases left between them. The CDR3 runs 14 residues. The CDR3 region is CAISESVSGRPQHF. CDR3 DNA sequence: TGTGCCATCAGTGAGTCTGTCAGTGGGAGACCCCAGCATTTT.

The chain employs TRBV4-1 and TRBJ2-7; TRBD1 is a possible D gene (6 bases). The CDR3 consists of 15 residues. Germline V lookup: CDR1 MGHRA, CDR2 YSYEKL. V lost 1 base to trimming and J lost 5 bases, with 15 bases between them. The CDR3 coding sequence is TGCGCCAGCAGCCAAGCAGGGGCCCGAAGTGACGAGCAGTACTTC. Protein: CASSQAGARSDEQYF.

The CDR3 here is CASSLVSSGSTEQYF. DNA for the CDR3: TGTGCCAGCAGCTTAGTTTCTAGCGGTTCTACCGAGCAGTACTTC. The genes are TRBV7-2 and TRBJ2-7; 7 nucleotides align to TRBD2. The CDR3 extends over 15 amino acids. CDR1 and CDR2 from the germline V gene are SGHTA and FQGNSA. Germline trimming cut 1 base from V and 6 bases from J; bases unmatched to any gene: 9. The full variable domain, rest sourced from reference TRBV7-2 and TRBJ2-7, is GAGVSQSPSNKVTEKGKDVELRCDPISGHTALYWYRQSLGQGLEFLIYFQGNSAPDKSGLPSDRFSAERTGGSVSTLTIQRTQQEDSAVYLCASSLVSSGSTEQYFGPGTRLTVT.

This chain links TRBV5-5 with TRBJ1-6; D is undetermined. The length of the CDR3 is 18 residues. Germline CDR1 SGHKS, CDR2 YYEKEE (reference sequence). V lost 1 base and J 8 bases, leaving 22 bases between the germline ends. In nucleotides, the CDR3 is TGTGCCAGCAGCTTGTTGTTTTCTCCAGGTTCCGCAGATTCACCCCTCCACTTT. It translates to CASSLLFSPGSADSPLHF.

This clone was observed a few times. The V and J genes are TRBV30 and TRBJ1-2, with a tentative D call TRBD1 (6 bases). The CDR3 sequence is 14 residues long. The V end was cut by 2 bases, the J end by 8 bases, with 18 bases between. CDR1 is GTSNPN, CDR2 SVGIG, per germline (reference sequence). CDR3 residues: CAWSPPGGPGGYTF. The CDR3 DNA is TGTGCCTGGAGTCCCCCCGGGGGGCCGGGGGGCTACACCTTC.

The chain recombines TRBV18 with TRBJ2-2; 7 bases fit TRBD1. The V segment lost 0 bases and the J segment 0 bases; nucleotides outside the gene matches: 1. Looked up from germline, CDR1 is KGHSH and CDR2 is LQKENI. This CDR3 is built from 16 residues. Here the CDR3 reads CASSPPQGANTGELFF. In DNA, the CDR3 is TGTGCCAGCTCACCACCGCAGGGGGCGAACACCGGGGAGCTGTTTTTT.

This sequence joins TRBV28 and TRBJ2-7; 7 bases map to TRBD1. This CDR3 has 13 residues. Per the germline V gene, CDR1 is MDHEN and CDR2 is SYDVKM. J was trimmed by 4 bases and V by 8 bases; bases with no gene match: 8. The CDR3 region has the DNA TGTGCCAGCCGGGACAGAAGTTTGTACGAGCAGTACTTC. The encoded protein is CASRDRSLYEQYF.

V gene TRBV20-1 combines with J gene TRBJ1-1; D is uncertain. The V gene's germline CDR1 is DFQATT and CDR2 SNEGSKA (reference sequence). The V end lost 8 bases, the J end lost 1 base, and 8 bases lay between the germline ends. This CDR3 spans 11 amino acids. CDR3 sequence reads: CSSAENTEAFF. Written as DNA, the CDR3 is TGCAGTTCGGCGGAGAACACTGAAGCTTTCTTT.

This chain connects TRBV7-9 to TRBJ2-2; D possibly corresponds to TRBD1 (9 bases). The V end lost 4 bases, the J end lost 6 bases, and 21 bases lay between the germline ends. The germline V gene encodes CDR1 SEHNR and CDR2 FQNEAQ (reference sequence). The CDR3 spans 17 residues. The CDR3: CASSSGGTGFAPGELFF. The CDR3 DNA sequence: TGTGCCAGCAGCTCGGGGGGGACAGGGTTCGCTCCCGGGGAGCTGTTTTTT.

V usage is TRBV19 and J usage is TRBJ1-1; 7 nucleotides match TRBD1. Germline V CDR1 and CDR2: LNHDA, SQIVND (reference sequence). The CDR3 spans 12 residues. The junction had 7 bases not matched to a gene; V was cut back by 7 bases and J by 8 bases. The DNA for the CDR3 is TGTGCCAGTAATTTAGGGGGCCGCGAAGCTTTCTTT. Residues: CASNLGGREAFF.

The rearrangement uses TRBV25-1 and TRBJ1-3; D gene unclear. Trimming shortened V by 7 bases and J by 1 base, and 5 bases separated the two germline ends. Germline loops: CDR1 MGHDK, CDR2 SYGVNS. The CDR3 is made up of 12 amino acids. This CDR3 reads CASINSGNTIYF. CDR3 nucleotide sequence: TGTGCCAGCATAAATTCTGGAAACACCATATATTTT.

This clone was counted a few times. The V and J genes are TRBV2 and TRBJ2-5; 8 positions match TRBD2. CDR3 length: 15 residues. Germline V gives CDR1 SNHLY, CDR2 FYNNEI. Trimming cost V 7 bases and J 1 base; bases outside gene matches: 8. DNA of the CDR3: TGTGCCAGCAAAAGACTAGCGAGTTTCCAAGAGACCCAGTACTTC. This gives the protein CASKRLASFQETQYF.

The chain links TRBV5-8 to TRBJ2-7, with D possibly being TRBD1 (6 bases). Deletions cut 4 bases from V and 6 bases from J, with 14 bases between. CDR1 is SGHTS, CDR2 YDEGEE, per germline. The CDR3 totals 13 residues. This CDR3 reads CASSISGVGEQYF. The CDR3 DNA follows: TGTGCCAGCAGCATTTCAGGGGTTGGCGAGCAGTACTTC.

The J gene is TRBJ1-5, the V gene TRBV3-1 (or the pseudogene TRBV3-2), with TRBD1 matching 7 bases. CDR3 length equals 14 residues. The V gene end was trimmed by 1 base and the J gene end by 4 bases; junction bases not matched to a gene: 1. CDR1 LGHDT and CDR2 YNNKEL come from the germline V gene (reference sequence). CDR3 region: CASSQAGGNQPQHF. DNA of the CDR3: TGTGCCAGCAGCCAAGCAGGGGGAAATCAGCCCCAGCATTTT.

This clone was seen more than once but under ten times. J is TRBJ1-6 and V is TRBV5-8; 7 bases line up with TRBD1. CDR3 size: 15 residues. The trim removed 4 bases at V and 7 bases at J, leaving 8 bases unmatched. Germline V CDR1 and CDR2: SGHTS, YDEGEE. CDR3 loop: CASSVRQGGNSPLHF. Written as DNA, the CDR3 is TGTGCCAGCAGCGTGAGACAGGGTGGGAATTCACCCCTCCACTTT.

As DNA, the CDR3 is TGTGCCAGCAGTGAAAGCTTGGGGACAGGGAATGGCTACACCTTC. This translates into CASSESLGTGNGYTF. The chain links TRBV2 to TRBJ1-2, with TRBD1 matching over 9 bases. The CDR3 is 15 residues long. With V trimmed by 2 bases and J by 6 bases, 7 bases remained unmatched. Germline values: CDR1 SNHLY, CDR2 FYNNEI.

This clone was found once. V and J are TRBV7-2 and TRBJ1-5, with 7 bases lining up with TRBD1. V shed 5 bases and J 6 bases; nucleotides not matched to a gene: 10. The CDR3 has 15 residues. Germline CDR1 SGHTA, CDR2 FQGNSA. In DNA, the CDR3 is TGTGCCAGCAGCAAAGACACAGGGGTCGGTCAGCCCCAGCATTTT. Amino acids: CASSKDTGVGQPQHF.

The V gene is TRBV27, the J gene TRBJ1-5; tentatively, D is TRBD1 (6 bases). CDR1 is MNHEY and CDR2 is SMNVEV in the germline V gene (reference sequence). The CDR3 has 16 amino acids. V was shortened by 6 bases and J by 3 bases, with 18 bases between the two germline ends. The CDR3 reads CASSRRRTEDNQPQHF. In nucleotides, the CDR3 is TGTGCCAGCAGCAGACGTAGGACAGAGGACAATCAGCCCCAGCATTTT.

This sequence joins TRBV24-1 and TRBJ1-1; the D gene is possibly TRBD1 (5 bases). The CDR3 is made up of 16 amino acids. V was clipped by 6 bases and J by 1 base, with 17 bases between them. Germline values: CDR1 KGHDR, CDR2 SFDVKD. The CDR3: CATSPTGILSNTEAFF. The CDR3 nucleotides read TGTGCCACCAGTCCCACAGGCATACTTTCGAACACTGAAGCTTTCTTT.

V gene TRBV7-2 combines with J gene TRBJ1-4; 8 nucleotides line up with TRBD1. Germline values: CDR1 SGHTA, CDR2 FQGNSA. V lost 5 bases, J lost 8 bases, and 7 bases stayed unmatched. This CDR3 region has 14 residues. The CDR3 coding sequence is TGTGCCAGCAGCCCGGACAGGGTAGGCGAAAAACTGTTTTTT. Translated, it gives CASSPDRVGEKLFF. Looking up the rest from reference TRBV7-2 and TRBJ1-4 gives the full variable domain: GAGVSQSPSNKVTEKGKDVELRCDPISGHTALYWYRQSLGQGLEFLIYFQGNSAPDKSGLPSDRFSAERTGGSVSTLTIQRTQQEDSAVYLCASSPDRVGEKLFFGSGTQLSVL.

The chain is built from TRBV10-3 and TRBJ1-2, with 7 bases identical to TRBD1. J gave up 0 bases and V 0 bases, and 1 base lay outside the gene matches. This CDR3 contains 15 residues. The germline V gene encodes CDR1 ENHRY and CDR2 SYGVKD. CDR3 in amino acids: CAISESGTANYGYTF. DNA for the CDR3: TGTGCCATCAGTGAGTCAGGGACAGCTAACTATGGCTACACCTTC.

V usage is TRBV2 and J usage is TRBJ1-5; D may be TRBD1 (5 bases). In germline, CDR1 is SNHLY, CDR2 FYNNEI. The CDR3 loop spans 15 amino acids. The V gene lost 7 bases and the J gene lost 4 bases, with 17 bases spanning the gap. The CDR3 nucleotides read TGTGCCAGCAAAGCAACCGGGGGTCCTAATCAGCCCCAGCATTTT. Translation: CASKATGGPNQPQHF. The variable domain in full, with the rest retrieved from reference TRBV2 and TRBJ1-5, is EPEVTQTPSHQVTQMGQEVILRCVPISNHLYFYWYRQILGQKVEFLVSFYNNEISEKSEIFDDQFSVERPDGSNFTLKIRSTKLEDSAMYFCASKATGGPNQPQHFGDGTRLSIL.

The chain couples TRBV27 to TRBJ1-1; tentative D call: TRBD1 (5 bases). This CDR3 contains 14 residues. The V gene's germline CDR1 is MNHEY and CDR2 SMNVEV (reference sequence). V was trimmed by 3 bases and J by 4 bases, leaving 12 bases between them. In DNA, the CDR3 is TGTGCCAGCAGTTTTGCAGGGTTTGGCACTGAAGCTTTCTTT. Its translation: CASSFAGFGTEAFF.

The rearrangement uses TRBV5-1 and TRBJ2-3, with D perhaps TRBD1 (6 bases). Germline loops: CDR1 SGHRS, CDR2 YFSETQ. V lost 6 bases, J lost 3 bases, and 14 bases lay in between. This CDR3 has 14 amino acids. The CDR3 loop is CASKWQGLTDTQYF. CDR3 nucleotide sequence: TGCGCCAGCAAATGGCAGGGGCTAACAGATACGCAGTATTTT. Combining the CDR3 with reference TRBV5-1 and TRBJ2-3 gives the whole variable domain KAGVTQTPRYLIKTRGQQVTLSCSPISGHRSVSWYQQTPGQGLQFLFEYFSETQRNKGNFPGRFSGRQFSNSRSEMNVSTLELGDSALYLCASKWQGLTDTQYFGPGTRLTVL.

The CDR3 sequence: CASSSSPTGQAFF. CDR3 DNA: TGTGCCAGCAGCTCCAGTCCGACAGGTCAAGCTTTCTTT. The chain recombines TRBV9 with TRBJ1-1; D is perhaps TRBD1 (6 bases). CDR3 size: 13 residues. Per germline, CDR1 SGDLS and CDR2 YYNGEE. V lost 4 bases to trimming and J lost 9 bases, with 16 bases between them.

V and J are TRBV19 and TRBJ1-1, with 7 bases that match TRBD1. The CDR3 loop spans 13 amino acids. The J segment lost 3 bases and the V segment lost 5 bases, leaving 3 bases of the junction unmatched. Germline CDR1 LNHDA, CDR2 SQIVND (reference sequence). CDR3 coding DNA: TGTGCCAGTAGTCTCGACAGGGACACTGAAGCTTTCTTT. Encoded protein: CASSLDRDTEAFF.

V gene TRBV27 combines with J gene TRBJ1-1; 8 bases match TRBD1. The trim removed 2 bases at V and 3 bases at J, leaving 5 bases unmatched. The CDR3 loop spans 15 amino acids. Germline CDR1 is MNHEY and CDR2 is SMNVEV (reference sequence). CDR3 amino acids: CASSLGTGGYTEAFF. Written as DNA, the CDR3 is TGTGCCAGCAGTTTAGGGACAGGCGGCTACACTGAAGCTTTCTTT.

This rearrangement joins TRBV7-9 to TRBJ1-2; TRBD1 aligns across 12 bases. The V segment lost 1 base and the J segment 3 bases; nucleotides outside the gene matches: 3. CDR1 is SEHNR, CDR2 FQNEAQ, per germline (reference sequence). CDR3 length: 16 residues. CDR3 in DNA: TGTGCCAGCAGCTTAGGGGGACAGGGGGCAGACTATGGCTACACCTTC. It translates to CASSLGGQGADYGYTF.